Listed below are T cell receptor beta chains from one sample, sequenced in a study of regulatory T cells in long-lasting Graves disease. One entry per CDR3 protein, called by TCRdb with MiXCR from the multiplex PCR reads. The data show approximately 440,000 distinct CDR3 sequences, about a quarter seen once. The sample consisted of peripheral blood mononuclear cells (PBMCs), taken when the disease was refractory, from a patient treated with antithyroid drugs. All receptors come from a female donor with Graves disease. The conserved cysteine and the conserved F or W are not part of the CDR3 here. Clone sizes are given selectively: once, few, many, or a class where the clone is expanded.

V | length | size | CDR3
TRBV28 | 13 | . | ASSRQGRVTDTQY
TRBV12-3/TRBV12-4 | 11 | . | ASSPPGKYGYT
TRBV20-1 | 11 | . | SASSPGGRGYT
TRBV19 | 13 | many | ASSTGGTVKETQY
TRBV20-1 | 18 | few | SARVSPGTFETPTPYEQY
TRBV20-1 | 11 | many | SAPAGASNEQF
TRBV5-1 | 12 | . | ASSWEGRSGELF
TRBV12-3/TRBV12-4 | 12 | few | ASRPTGENSPLH
TRBV28 | 13 | many | ASSSLQDRNTEAF
TRBV29-1 | 13 | few | SVERGTGMATEAF
TRBV20-1 | 14 | . | SARRPRRRRNTEAF
TRBV5-1 | 13 | few | ASSLDGTSNQPQH
TRBV15 | 12 | many | ATGSGSFNEKLF
TRBV30 | 12 | . | AWSLGRRNTEAY
TRBV5-1 | 13 | . | ASSLASGGNTEAF
TRBV12-3/TRBV12-4 | 9 | many | ASSSRQLQY
TRBV7-3 | 12 | many | ASSPRAGNTEAF
TRBV19 | 10 | once | ASDRDHQPQH
TRBV7-2 | 13 | many | ASRVLAGPYYEQY
TRBV5-1 | 13 | . | ASSPGLDRNYEQY
TRBV4-2 | 13 | . | ASSHQDGPRETQY
TRBV7-2 | 13 | . | ASSLVGDRAYEQY
TRBV20-1 | 9 | many | SQGAAETQY
TRBV28 | 12 | many | ASSLGGAGEKLF
TRBV19 | 12 | few | ASSISPARGTQY
TRBV20-1 | 12 | many | SALDGLANQPQH
TRBV29-1 | 10 | few | SVDRVRTEAF
TRBV28 | 10 | . | ASSRGTGEAF
TRBV6-2/TRBV6-3 | 13 | many | ASSRPRDTFVEQY
TRBV29-1 | 15 | . | SVGGLAGNYDTGELF
TRBV2 | 13 | once | ASSFTQGSNQPQH
TRBV6-5 | 17 | many | ASSYSNSHRLSGTTEAF
TRBV4-1 | 13 | . | ASSQGDRALETQY
TRBV6-1 | 13 | . | ASRTGTDPTYEQY
TRBV2 | 11 | many | ASSVLGDYGYT
TRBV6-1 | 13 | . | ASRPIDGSTDTQY
TRBV5-6 | 16 | few | ASSGGTVGLAGGVEQY
TRBV19 | 13 | . | ASSIAAVPGETQY
TRBV20-1 | 12 | many | SARDRRTNTEAF
TRBV2 | 13 | many | ASRKNRGSNQPQH